These T cell receptor beta chains were read from a single sample in a study of beta chain features in type 1 diabetes. Using immunoSEQ multiplex PCR, the repertoire was profiled, and TCRdb retains in-frame clones only, with some absent. The sample lists 300,000 to 350,000 clones, approximately 10% seen once, with 1% in the top ten. Sequenced sample: central memory CD4+ T cells from blood. The receptors derive from a man aged 25 to 40 with type 1 diabetes. The CDR3 runs from the conserved cysteine through the conserved F or W. Fields, in order: J gene, V gene, clone size, D gene, CDR3 DNA, CDR3 protein. A D gene is named only where the DNA matches it firmly. Clone size is shown for a subset of rows, as once, few, many or a class of expanded clone.

>TRBJ2-5|TRBV5-6|.|.
TGTGCCAGCAGCGGAGCGGCGATAACCCAAGAGACCCAGTACTTC
CASSGAAITQETQYF
>TRBJ2-5|TRBV7-9|.|TRBD1
TGTGCCAGCAGCCCCCCCGGAGCGACAGGGGGAAGAGAGACCCAGTACTTC
CASSPPGATGGRETQYF
>TRBJ2-3|TRBV7-2|many|.
TGTGCCAGCAGCTCGTCCTTGTTAACCACAGATACGCAGTATTTT
CASSSSLLTTDTQYF
>TRBJ2-2|TRBV19|.|.
TGTGCCAGTAGTAGGAGGGACGGACTAACAACCGGGGAGCTGTTTTTT
CASSRRDGLTTGELFF
>TRBJ2-4|TRBV19|few|.
TGTGCCTGCACAGGTGGACTAGCCAAAAACATTCAGTACTTC
CACTGGLAKNIQYF
>TRBJ2-3|TRBV7-2|few|TRBD2
TGTGCCAGCAGGACTAGCGCGGCGGGCACAGATACGCAGTATTTT
CASRTSAAGTDTQYF
>TRBJ1-1|TRBV11-2|few|.
TGTGCCAGCAGCCCTGGGCCTTTGATGAACACTGAAGCTTTCTTT
CASSPGPLMNTEAFF
>TRBJ2-3|TRBV6-1|few|.
TGTGCCAGCAGTGATCGGGTTAGCACAGATACGCAGTATTTT
CASSDRVSTDTQYF
>TRBJ1-5|TRBV5-6|.|TRBD1
TGTGCCAGCAGCTTGGGACAGGGGTATCAGCCCCAGCATTTT
CASSLGQGYQPQHF
>TRBJ2-1|TRBV5-4|.|TRBD1
TGTGCCAGCAGCCTGGGACAGGATTTCTACAATGAGCAGTTCTTC
CASSLGQDFYNEQFF
>TRBJ1-6|TRBV5-1|.|TRBD1
TGCGCCAGCAGCTTGGAACCACAGGGGAAGAATTCACCCCTCCACTTT
CASSLEPQGKNSPLHF
>TRBJ2-5|TRBV4-3|.|.
TGCGCCAGCAGCCAAGGCAGTTGGGAGACCCAGTACTTC
CASSQGSWETQYF
>TRBJ2-7|TRBV27|.|.
TGTGCCAGCAGTAGGACGGACCCGAGGACCTACGAGCAGTACTTC
CASSRTDPRTYEQYF
>TRBJ2-2|TRBV21-1|.|.
TGTGCCAGCAATCCTAGGGTAGGGAGCGCGAACACCGGGGAGCTGTTTTTT
CASNPRVGSANTGELFF
>TRBJ1-1|TRBV5-6|few|.
TGTGCCAGCAGCGACGGACCAAGTGGTGAAGCTTTCTTT
CASSDGPSGEAFF
>TRBJ2-7|TRBV2|.|.
TGTGCCAGCATTAAAGACGAGGCCTACGAGCAGTACTTC
CASIKDEAYEQYF
>TRBJ1-2|TRBV10-3|few|.
TGTGCCAGCAGGGACGCCTATGGCTACACCTTC
CASRDAYGYTF
>TRBJ2-7|TRBV25-1|.|TRBD2
TGTGCCAGCAGTGGAGGGACTAGCGGGGTACTCGAGCAGTACTTC
CASSGGTSGVLEQYF
>TRBJ1-5|TRBV6-5|.|.
TGTGCCAGCATACTCTCGGGACCTCAGCCCCAGCATTTT
CASILSGPQPQHF
>TRBJ2-5|TRBV7-2|.|.
TGTGCCAGCAGCACATACAGGGTAGAGACCCAGTACTTC
CASSTYRVETQYF
>TRBJ1-3|TRBV2|.|TRBD1
TGTGCCAGCTTCGGACAGGGGAACACCATATATTTT
CASFGQGNTIYF
>TRBJ1-2|TRBV29-1|few|.
TGCAGCGTTATTACGGATGGCTACACCTTC
CSVITDGYTF
>TRBJ2-5|TRBV6-1|.|.
TGTGCCAGCAGTGGGACCCAAGAGACCCAGTACTTC
CASSGTQETQYF
>TRBJ2-1|TRBV7-9|many|TRBD1
TGTGCCAGCAGCGGGACAGGGCGTGAGCAGTTCTTC
CASSGTGREQFF
>TRBJ2-3|TRBV15|.|.
TGTGCCACCAGCAGAGATCACCGGGACTGGGAAACAGATACGCAGTATTTT
CATSRDHRDWETDTQYF
>TRBJ2-5|TRBV6-6|few|.
TGTGCCAGCAGCCGGGGCCACCAAGAGACCCAGTACTTC
CASSRGHQETQYF
>TRBJ1-1|TRBV4-2|few|.
TGTGCCAGCAGCTTGGCCGTCGGGGAGGTGGGGGGTGAAGCTTTCTTT
CASSLAVGEVGGEAFF
>TRBJ2-7|TRBV28|many|.
TGTGCCAGCACCTCCGGGGCACAGGGCCCCTACGAGCAGTACTTC
CASTSGAQGPYEQYF
>TRBJ2-7|TRBV5-1|.|.
TGCGCCAGCAGCCGACAGGGACGGGAGGAGCAGTACTTC
CASSRQGREEQYF
>TRBJ1-2|TRBV7-2|many|TRBD1
TGTGCCAGCAGCTTAGAATGGACAGGGGTTTTCGGCTACACCTTC
CASSLEWTGVFGYTF
>TRBJ2-1|TRBV5-1|.|TRBD2
TGCGCCAGCAGCTTGGTTGGTAGCGGGAACGACAATGAGCAGTTCTTC
CASSLVGSGNDNEQFF
>TRBJ2-3|TRBV6-5|.|.
TGTGCCAGCAGTGGGGGGAGGCCCACAGATACGCAGTATTTT
CASSGGRPTDTQYF
>TRBJ1-4|TRBV20-1|few|.
TGCAGTGCGGACAATAATGAAAAACTGTTTTTT
CSADNNEKLFF
>TRBJ1-5|TRBV7-2|few|.
TGTGCCAGCAGCTCCACCACTCCCCAAGGGCAGCCCCAGCATTTT
CASSSTTPQGQPQHF
>TRBJ2-1|TRBV5-4|.|TRBD2
TGTGCCAGCACCACCGGAGCGGGGGGAAACAATGAGCAGTTCTTC
CASTTGAGGNNEQFF
>TRBJ1-5|TRBV18|.|.
TGTGCCAGCTCAGGGACGGACAATCAGCCCCAGCATTTT
CASSGTDNQPQHF
>TRBJ2-2|TRBV5-1|few|.
TGCGCCAGCAGACGCTTAGAGTCCACCGGGGAGCTGTTTTTT
CASRRLESTGELFF
>TRBJ2-2|TRBV4-3|.|TRBD1
TGCGCCAGCAGCCAGGGGACAGGGGCGAACACCGGGGAGCTGTTTTTT
CASSQGTGANTGELFF
>TRBJ1-6|TRBV30|.|.
TGTGCCTGGAGCAGGGGCGCGGCTTCACCCCTCCACTTT
CAWSRGAASPLHF
>TRBJ1-2|TRBV28|few|TRBD1
TGTGCCAGCAGACAAGACAGGGGTAGCTCCTATGGCTACACCTTC
CASRQDRGSSYGYTF
>TRBJ2-5|TRBV5-1|.|TRBD2
TGCGCCAGCAGCATTCGGGACTATAAAGAGACCCAGTACTTC
CASSIRDYKETQYF
>TRBJ2-3|TRBV10-3|few|.
TGTGCCATCAGTGAGTCGTTCGGGAAGGGGACAGATACGCAGTATTTT
CAISESFGKGTDTQYF
>TRBJ1-1|TRBV2|.|.
TGTGCCAGACTGAGTCCGGGAGTCACTGAAGCTTTCTTT
CARLSPGVTEAFF
>TRBJ1-6|TRBV5-5|.|.
TGTGCCAGCAGCTTAGTGGGTAGGGCCGATAATTCACCCCTCCACTTT
CASSLVGRADNSPLHF
>TRBJ2-3|TRBV5-1|.|.
TGCGCCAGCAGCTTGGCCTCGGATACGCAGTATTTT
CASSLASDTQYF